Each of the 20 T cell receptor beta chains below was sequenced from the same sample in a study of T cell repertoires in cytomegalovirus infection. Antigens for these TCRs are unknown. TCRdb reprocessed the reads with MiXCR, giving one entry per CDR3 protein. Of hundreds of thousands of distinct CDR3 sequences detected, approximately 31% appear once; the ten largest clones hold about 14%. Source: cultured CD8+ T cells from PBMCs, taken from culture after CMV antigen stimulation. The receptors here all came from a human donor in good health (CMV status not recorded). Some clones in this sample may be carry-over from other donors' samples.

The chain is built from TRBV5-1 and TRBJ1-1; a weak D match, TRBD1 (6 bases). V was trimmed by 4 bases and J by 4 bases, leaving 17 bases between them. Germline CDR1 reads SGHRS; CDR2 reads YFSETQ. CDR3 length: 15 amino acids. The CDR3 here is CASSLLTGWGTEAFF. CDR3 bases: TGCGCCAGCAGCCTTCTGACAGGCTGGGGCACTGAAGCTTTCTTT.

The chain carries TRBV12-3 or TRBV12-4 and TRBJ2-1, with a possible D match to TRBD2 (6 bases). The ends were cut back, 6 bases at V and 8 bases at J, with 20 bases in the middle. The CDR3 has 15 residues. CDR3 residues: CASRRLGSPDDEQFF. CDR3 nucleotide sequence: TGTGCCAGCAGAAGACTAGGAAGCCCAGATGATGAGCAGTTCTTC.

The rearrangement links TRBV3-1 to TRBJ2-1; 11 nucleotides agree with TRBD2. Germline CDR1 reads LGHDT; CDR2 reads YNNKEL (reference sequence). CDR3 size: 16 residues. V shed 0 bases, J shed 6 bases, and the junction held 4 bases outside the gene matches. CDR3 region: CASSQDQGLAGNEQFF. In nucleotides, the CDR3 is TGTGCCAGCAGCCAAGATCAAGGACTAGCGGGCAATGAGCAGTTCTTC.

The genes are TRBV5-1 and TRBJ2-3; 10 bases match TRBD1. The germline V gene encodes CDR1 SGHRS and CDR2 YFSETQ. The CDR3 has 15 amino acids. Trimming removed 4 bases from V and 4 bases from J; junction bases left unmatched: 6. The CDR3 reads CASSRDRGRADTQYF. In nucleotides, the CDR3 is TGCGCCAGCAGCCGCGACAGGGGGCGCGCAGATACGCAGTATTTT.

This clonotype was observed a few times. The chain joins TRBV5-8 to TRBJ1-5; unclear D gene. The germline V gene has CDR1 SGHTS and CDR2 YDEGEE. The CDR3 totals 12 residues. Trimming cost V 0 bases and J 12 bases, with 10 bases left between them. The CDR3 protein is CASSLGRADQHF. The CDR3 nucleotides read TGTGCCAGCAGCTTGGGTCGTGCCGACCAGCATTTT.

The sample holds many counts of this clonotype. The rearrangement joins TRBV7-8 to TRBJ2-1; either TRBD1 or TRBD2 may fit D (5 bases each). Germline V lookup: CDR1 SGHVS, CDR2 FQNEAQ. The CDR3 has 16 residues. Deletions cut 7 bases from V and 3 bases from J, with 19 bases between. The CDR3 nucleotides are TGTGCCAGCACCACCTTTGAGGGGACCCACTACAATGAGCAGTTCTTC. It specifies CASTTFEGTHYNEQFF.

The rearrangement links TRBV4-1 to TRBJ1-6; tentatively, D is TRBD1 (5 bases). The CDR3 has 15 residues. The V and J ends lost 0 bases and 10 bases respectively, with 13 bases between them. CDR1 and CDR2 (germline): MGHRA, YSYEKL. CDR3 sequence (DNA): TGCGCCAGCAGCCAAGAGCCTGGGGGGGTATCACCCCTCCACTTT. Residues: CASSQEPGGVSPLHF.

The V call is TRBV13, the J call TRBJ2-2; no clear D. Germline V gene data show CDR1 as PRHDT and CDR2 as FYEKMQ (reference sequence). The CDR3 covers 14 residues. The ends were cut back, 5 bases at V and 1 base at J, with 8 bases in the middle. CDR3 coding DNA: TGTGCCAGCAGCCCTTGGAGGAACACCGGGGAGCTGTTTTTT. Translation gives CASSPWRNTGELFF.

The chain is built from TRBV27 and TRBJ2-7, with 10 bases matching TRBD1. The germline V gene encodes CDR1 MNHEY and CDR2 SMNVEV (reference sequence). The J segment lost 4 bases and the V segment lost 4 bases, leaving 4 bases of the junction unmatched. This CDR3 has 14 amino acids. CDR3 bases: TGTGCCAGCAGTTCGGGACAGGGGAGGTACGAGCAGTACGTC. Translating it yields CASSSGQGRYEQYV.

This chain links TRBV24-1 with TRBJ2-1; a possible D gene is TRBD2 (5 bases). Germline CDR1 and CDR2: KGHDR and SFDVKD. This CDR3 contains 14 residues. V shed 4 bases and J shed 8 bases, with 14 bases lying between them. The CDR3 sequence is CATSEPGRGDEQFF. The CDR3 DNA reads TGTGCCACCAGTGAGCCGGGTCGGGGTGATGAGCAGTTCTTC.

The genes are TRBV12-3 or TRBV12-4 and TRBJ2-3; unclear D gene. The CDR3 sequence is 15 residues long. V was shortened by 8 bases and J by 0 bases, with 15 bases between the two germline ends. Here the CDR3 DNA reads TGTGCCAGCGCTAGAGGCGGTTATAGCACAGATACGCAGTATTTT. It is translated as CASARGGYSTDTQYF.

This clonotype occurred many times. This sequence may be a read error, since a much larger clone differs from it by one base. The chain has TRBV6-6 and TRBJ1-5, with D possibly matching TRBD1 (6 bases). V was cut by 6 bases and J by 1 base, with 10 bases left in between. Germline V gives CDR1 MNHNY, CDR2 SVGAGI (reference sequence). This CDR3 has 14 residues. The CDR3 here is CASSVTGSNQPQHF. The CDR3 DNA reads TGTGCCAGCAGCGTTACAGGGAGCAATCAGCCCCAGCATTTT.

In this sample, this clonotype turned up many times. The chain has TRBV7-6 and TRBJ2-1, with 7 bases identical to TRBD1. V was clipped by 0 bases and J by 7 bases; unmatched bases: 9. CDR1 and CDR2 (germline): SGHVS, FNYEAQ. This CDR3 has 16 residues. The CDR3 sequence is CASSLAEGTVGNEQFF. CDR3 bases: TGTGCCAGCAGCTTAGCCGAGGGGACAGTAGGGAATGAGCAGTTCTTC.

This rearrangement joins TRBV7-6 to TRBJ1-4; D call uncertain. There are 13 residues in the CDR3. Trimming removed 10 bases at V and 8 bases at J, with 17 bases between. Germline values: CDR1 SGHVS, CDR2 FNYEAQ. CDR3 region: CAINPEGGEKLFF. Written as DNA, the CDR3 is TGTGCCATCAACCCAGAAGGAGGCGAAAAACTGTTTTTT.

This clonotype has only a few counts. The rearrangement links TRBV6-5 to TRBJ1-2; no clear D gene. Germline V gives CDR1 MNHEY, CDR2 SVGAGI. The CDR3 runs to 16 residues. Trimming pared 2 bases from V and 5 bases from J, leaving 18 bases between. DNA of the CDR3: TGTGCCAGCAGTTACCTCCGGCCCACTGAATATTATGGCTACACCTTC. It encodes CASSYLRPTEYYGYTF.

This clonotype was seen more than once but under ten times. The chain employs TRBV29-1 and TRBJ2-3; D is unresolved. Deletions cut 4 bases from V and 0 bases from J, with 8 bases between. Germline assignment: CDR1 SQVTM and CDR2 ANQGSEA. This CDR3 spans 13 amino acids. CDR3 sequence: CSVGGSSTDTQYF. In nucleotides, the CDR3 is TGCAGCGTTGGGGGATCGAGCACAGATACGCAGTATTTT.

The chain is built from TRBV5-1 and TRBJ1-1; D is ambiguous. V lost 4 bases to trimming and J lost 4 bases, with 14 bases between them. The CDR3 length is 14 residues. Germline V lookup: CDR1 SGHRS, CDR2 YFSETQ. CDR3 nucleotide sequence: TGCGCCAGCAGCAGGGAGGGATACGGCACTGAAGCTTTCTTT. Translating gives CASSREGYGTEAFF. The variable domain in full, with the rest retrieved from reference TRBV5-1 and TRBJ1-1, is KAGVTQTPRYLIKTRGQQVTLSCSPISGHRSVSWYQQTPGQGLQFLFEYFSETQRNKGNFPGRFSGRQFSNSRSEMNVSTLELGDSALYLCASSREGYGTEAFFGQGTRLTVV.

Points on this clonotype: A junction end diverges from the germline sequence, so it may reflect a read error. V usage is TRBV28 and J usage is TRBJ2-1; 8 bases fit TRBD1. This CDR3 spans 15 amino acids. The germline gives CDR1 MDHEN, CDR2 SYDVKM. In DNA form, the CDR3 reads TGTACCAGCAGCGCGACAGGGGACCTATACAATGAGCAGTTCTTC. This sequence encodes CTSSATGDLYNEQFF.

This clonotype turned up a few times. This chain links TRBV4-2 with TRBJ1-1, with D unclear. Germline CDR1 is LGHNA and CDR2 is YNFKEQ. Trimming stripped 0 bases from V and 3 bases from J, with 23 bases between. The CDR3 runs to 19 residues. In nucleotides, the CDR3 is TGTGCCAGCAGCCAAGATATCCCACTTAGGGCCCTTCAGGACACTGAAGCTTTCTTT. It specifies CASSQDIPLRALQDTEAFF.

V usage is TRBV12-3 or TRBV12-4 and J usage is TRBJ1-5; unclear D gene. This CDR3 has 13 residues. Between the trimmed V and J ends, which lost 3 bases and 3 bases, there was a span of 6 bases. This CDR3 reads CASSFSNNQPQHF. As DNA, the CDR3 is TGTGCCAGCAGTTTTAGCAACAATCAGCCCCAGCATTTT.